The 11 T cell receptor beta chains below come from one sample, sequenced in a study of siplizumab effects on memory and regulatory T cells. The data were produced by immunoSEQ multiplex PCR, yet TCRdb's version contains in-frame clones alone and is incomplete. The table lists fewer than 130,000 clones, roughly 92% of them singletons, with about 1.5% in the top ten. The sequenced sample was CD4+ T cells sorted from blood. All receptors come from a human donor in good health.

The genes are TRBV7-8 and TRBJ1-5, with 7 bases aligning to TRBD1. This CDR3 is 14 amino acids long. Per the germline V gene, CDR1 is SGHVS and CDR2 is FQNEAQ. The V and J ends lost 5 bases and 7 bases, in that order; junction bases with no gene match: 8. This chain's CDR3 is CASSKTGEPQPQHF. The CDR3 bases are TGTGCCAGCAGCAAAACAGGGGAACCCCAGCCCCAGCATTTT.

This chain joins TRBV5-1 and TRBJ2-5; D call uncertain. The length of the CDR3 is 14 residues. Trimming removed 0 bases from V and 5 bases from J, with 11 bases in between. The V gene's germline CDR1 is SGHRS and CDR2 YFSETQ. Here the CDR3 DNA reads TGCGCCAGCAGCTTGGGTGTCCCCCGGGAGACCCAGTACTTC. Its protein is CASSLGVPRETQYF.

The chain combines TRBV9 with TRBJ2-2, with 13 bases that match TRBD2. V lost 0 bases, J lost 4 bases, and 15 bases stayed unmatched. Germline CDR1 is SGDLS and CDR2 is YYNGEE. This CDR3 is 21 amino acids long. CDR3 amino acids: CASSVGHKGGLAGFLTGELFF. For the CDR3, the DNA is TGTGCCAGCAGCGTAGGGCATAAAGGGGGACTAGCGGGATTTCTCACCGGGGAGCTGTTTTTT.

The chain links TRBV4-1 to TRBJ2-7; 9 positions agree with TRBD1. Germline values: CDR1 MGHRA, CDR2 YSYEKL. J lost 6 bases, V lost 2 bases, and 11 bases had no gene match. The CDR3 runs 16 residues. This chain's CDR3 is CASSQSHIGTGSEQYF. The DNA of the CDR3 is TGCGCCAGCAGCCAATCTCATATCGGGACAGGGAGCGAGCAGTACTTC.

The CDR3 protein is CSVAFSSYEQYF. The CDR3 coding sequence is TGCAGCGTTGCGTTTAGCTCCTACGAGCAGTACTTC. The V call is TRBV29-1, the J call TRBJ2-7, with D unclear. Germline V gene sequence: CDR1 SQVTM, CDR2 ANQGSEA. Trimming stripped 4 bases from V and 0 bases from J, with 7 bases between. The CDR3 runs 12 residues.

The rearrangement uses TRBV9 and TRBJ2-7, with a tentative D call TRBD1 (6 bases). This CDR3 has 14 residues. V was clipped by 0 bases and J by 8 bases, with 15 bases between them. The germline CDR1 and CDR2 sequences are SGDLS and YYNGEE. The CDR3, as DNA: TGTGCCAGCAGCGTAGCCTGGGGTGGGGACAAGCAGTACTTC. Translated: CASSVAWGGDKQYF.

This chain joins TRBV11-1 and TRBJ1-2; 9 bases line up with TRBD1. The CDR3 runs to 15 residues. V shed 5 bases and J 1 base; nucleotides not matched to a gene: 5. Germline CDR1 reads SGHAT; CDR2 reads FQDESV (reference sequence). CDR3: CASSIGQGRNYGYTF. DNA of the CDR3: TGTGCCAGCAGCATCGGACAGGGGCGTAACTATGGCTACACCTTC.

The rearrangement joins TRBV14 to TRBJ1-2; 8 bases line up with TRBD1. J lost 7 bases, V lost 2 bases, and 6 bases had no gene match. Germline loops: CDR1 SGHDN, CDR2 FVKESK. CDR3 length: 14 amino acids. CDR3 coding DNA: TGTGCCAGCAGCCAAAAATTTCAGGGGGCTGGCTACACCTTC. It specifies CASSQKFQGAGYTF.

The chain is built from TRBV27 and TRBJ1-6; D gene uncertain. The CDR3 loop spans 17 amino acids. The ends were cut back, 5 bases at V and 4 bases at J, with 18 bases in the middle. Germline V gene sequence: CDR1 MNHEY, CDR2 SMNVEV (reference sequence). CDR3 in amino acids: CASSPRGSSAYNSPLHF. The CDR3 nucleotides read TGTGCCAGCAGTCCCCGCGGGAGTTCGGCGTATAATTCACCCCTCCACTTT.

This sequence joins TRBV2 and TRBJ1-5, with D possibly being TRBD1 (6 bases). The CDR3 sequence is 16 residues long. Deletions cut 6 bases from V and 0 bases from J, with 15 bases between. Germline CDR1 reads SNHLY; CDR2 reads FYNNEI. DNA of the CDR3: TGTGCCAGCAGACACAGGGAATTTCCTAGCAATCAGCCCCAGCATTTT. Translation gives CASRHREFPSNQPQHF.

This CDR3 reads CATSRDQPRTRPQEQFF. The CDR3 nucleotides are TGTGCCACCAGCAGAGATCAACCGAGGACAAGGCCTCAGGAGCAGTTCTTC. The rearrangement uses TRBV15 and TRBJ2-1; possible D gene TRBD1, 5 bases. The germline V and J ends were trimmed by 0 bases and 10 bases, with 22 bases remaining between them. This CDR3 is 17 amino acids long. The V gene's germline CDR1 is LNHNV and CDR2 YYDKDF (reference sequence).